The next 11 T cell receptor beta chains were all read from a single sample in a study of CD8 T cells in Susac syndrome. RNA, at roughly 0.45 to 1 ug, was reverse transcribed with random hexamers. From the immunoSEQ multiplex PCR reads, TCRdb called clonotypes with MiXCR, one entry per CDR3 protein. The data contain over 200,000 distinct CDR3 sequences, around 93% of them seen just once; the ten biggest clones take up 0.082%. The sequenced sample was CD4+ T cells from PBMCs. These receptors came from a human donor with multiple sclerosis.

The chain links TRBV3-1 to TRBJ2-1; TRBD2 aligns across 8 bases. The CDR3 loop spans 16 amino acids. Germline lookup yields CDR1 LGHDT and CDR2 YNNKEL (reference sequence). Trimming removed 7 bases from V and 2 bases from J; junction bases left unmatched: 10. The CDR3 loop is CASTLWSGGAYNEQFF. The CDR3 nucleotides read TGTGCCAGCACCCTGTGGTCGGGGGGGGCCTACAATGAGCAGTTCTTC.

The CDR3 coding sequence is TGCAGTGCGGGACTAGCGGGGGGTCAAGAGACCCAGTACTTC. It yields the protein CSAGLAGGQETQYF. V is TRBV20-1 and J is TRBJ2-5; TRBD2 matches 15 bases. Trimming cost V 6 bases and J 2 bases; bases outside gene matches: 1. The germline gives CDR1 DFQATT, CDR2 SNEGSKA (reference sequence). The CDR3 consists of 14 residues.

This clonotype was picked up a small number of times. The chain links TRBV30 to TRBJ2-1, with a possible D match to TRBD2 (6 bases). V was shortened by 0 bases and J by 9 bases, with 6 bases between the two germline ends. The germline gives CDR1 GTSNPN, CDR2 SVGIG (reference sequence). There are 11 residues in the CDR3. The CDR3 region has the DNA TGTGCCTGGAGTGTGGGGGGTGAGCAGTTCTTC. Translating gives CAWSVGGEQFF.

This CDR3 is CSARFPSGGETQYF. In nucleotides, the CDR3 is TGCAGTGCTAGGTTCCCTAGCGGGGGAGAGACCCAGTACTTC. The rearrangement uses TRBV20-1 and TRBJ2-5, with 10 bases matching TRBD2. Germline values: CDR1 DFQATT, CDR2 SNEGSKA (reference sequence). V lost 3 bases and J lost 4; bases outside the gene matches: 5. This CDR3 spans 14 amino acids.

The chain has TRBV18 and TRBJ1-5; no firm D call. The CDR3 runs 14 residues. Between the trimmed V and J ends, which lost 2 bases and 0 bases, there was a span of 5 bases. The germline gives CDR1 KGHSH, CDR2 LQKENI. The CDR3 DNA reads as TGTGCCAGCTCACCATGGCCTAGCAATCAGCCCCAGCATTTT. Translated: CASSPWPSNQPQHF. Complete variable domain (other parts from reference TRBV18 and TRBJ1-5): NAGVMQNPRHLVRRRGQEARLRCSPMKGHSHVYWYRQLPEEGLKFMVYLQKENIIDESGMPKERFSAEFPKEGPSILRIQQVVRGDSAAYFCASSPWPSNQPQHFGDGTRLSIL.

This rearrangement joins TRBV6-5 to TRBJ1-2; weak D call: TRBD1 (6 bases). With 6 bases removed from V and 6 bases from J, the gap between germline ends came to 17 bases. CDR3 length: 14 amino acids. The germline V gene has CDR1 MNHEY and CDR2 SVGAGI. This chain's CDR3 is CASSVDQGWDGYTF. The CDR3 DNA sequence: TGTGCCAGCAGCGTGGACCAGGGGTGGGATGGCTACACCTTC.

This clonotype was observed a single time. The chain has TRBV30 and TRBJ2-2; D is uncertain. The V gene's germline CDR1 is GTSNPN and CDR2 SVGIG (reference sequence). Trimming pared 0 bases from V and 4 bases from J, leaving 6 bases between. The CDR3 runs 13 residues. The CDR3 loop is CAWSVLSTGELFF. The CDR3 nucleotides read TGTGCCTGGAGTGTACTAAGCACCGGGGAGCTGTTTTTT.

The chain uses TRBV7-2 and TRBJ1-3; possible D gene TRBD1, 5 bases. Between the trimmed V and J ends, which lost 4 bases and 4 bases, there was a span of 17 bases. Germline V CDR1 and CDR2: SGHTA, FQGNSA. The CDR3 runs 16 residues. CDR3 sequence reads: CASSSQGIVVGNTIYF. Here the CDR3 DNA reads TGTGCCAGCAGCTCTCAGGGTATAGTGGTGGGAAACACCATATATTTT.

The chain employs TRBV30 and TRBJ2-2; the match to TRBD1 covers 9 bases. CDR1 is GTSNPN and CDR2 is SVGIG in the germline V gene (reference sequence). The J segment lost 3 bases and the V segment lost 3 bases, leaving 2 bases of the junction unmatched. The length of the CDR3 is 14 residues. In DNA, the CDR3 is TGTGCCTGGAGGGGGGACAGGGACACCGGGGAGCTGTTTTTT. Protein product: CAWRGDRDTGELFF.

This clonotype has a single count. Written as DNA, the CDR3 is TGTGCCAGCAGTGAATTTGGTCAGGGAATCACCGGGGAGCTGTTTTTT. Residues: CASSEFGQGITGELFF. This chain joins TRBV2 and TRBJ2-2; possibly TRBD1 for D (5 bases). CDR3 size: 16 residues. V lost 2 bases and J lost 4, with 14 bases in between. The germline CDR1 and CDR2 sequences are SNHLY and FYNNEI.

Here the CDR3 reads CSAEGRPNSPLHF. CDR3 bases: TGCAGTGCTGAGGGGCGTCCCAATTCACCCCTCCACTTT. This chain links TRBV20-1 with TRBJ1-6; possible D gene TRBD1, 5 bases. Germline CDR1 and CDR2: DFQATT and SNEGSKA (reference sequence). V was cut by 5 bases and J by 7 bases, with 12 bases left in between. CDR3 size: 13 residues.